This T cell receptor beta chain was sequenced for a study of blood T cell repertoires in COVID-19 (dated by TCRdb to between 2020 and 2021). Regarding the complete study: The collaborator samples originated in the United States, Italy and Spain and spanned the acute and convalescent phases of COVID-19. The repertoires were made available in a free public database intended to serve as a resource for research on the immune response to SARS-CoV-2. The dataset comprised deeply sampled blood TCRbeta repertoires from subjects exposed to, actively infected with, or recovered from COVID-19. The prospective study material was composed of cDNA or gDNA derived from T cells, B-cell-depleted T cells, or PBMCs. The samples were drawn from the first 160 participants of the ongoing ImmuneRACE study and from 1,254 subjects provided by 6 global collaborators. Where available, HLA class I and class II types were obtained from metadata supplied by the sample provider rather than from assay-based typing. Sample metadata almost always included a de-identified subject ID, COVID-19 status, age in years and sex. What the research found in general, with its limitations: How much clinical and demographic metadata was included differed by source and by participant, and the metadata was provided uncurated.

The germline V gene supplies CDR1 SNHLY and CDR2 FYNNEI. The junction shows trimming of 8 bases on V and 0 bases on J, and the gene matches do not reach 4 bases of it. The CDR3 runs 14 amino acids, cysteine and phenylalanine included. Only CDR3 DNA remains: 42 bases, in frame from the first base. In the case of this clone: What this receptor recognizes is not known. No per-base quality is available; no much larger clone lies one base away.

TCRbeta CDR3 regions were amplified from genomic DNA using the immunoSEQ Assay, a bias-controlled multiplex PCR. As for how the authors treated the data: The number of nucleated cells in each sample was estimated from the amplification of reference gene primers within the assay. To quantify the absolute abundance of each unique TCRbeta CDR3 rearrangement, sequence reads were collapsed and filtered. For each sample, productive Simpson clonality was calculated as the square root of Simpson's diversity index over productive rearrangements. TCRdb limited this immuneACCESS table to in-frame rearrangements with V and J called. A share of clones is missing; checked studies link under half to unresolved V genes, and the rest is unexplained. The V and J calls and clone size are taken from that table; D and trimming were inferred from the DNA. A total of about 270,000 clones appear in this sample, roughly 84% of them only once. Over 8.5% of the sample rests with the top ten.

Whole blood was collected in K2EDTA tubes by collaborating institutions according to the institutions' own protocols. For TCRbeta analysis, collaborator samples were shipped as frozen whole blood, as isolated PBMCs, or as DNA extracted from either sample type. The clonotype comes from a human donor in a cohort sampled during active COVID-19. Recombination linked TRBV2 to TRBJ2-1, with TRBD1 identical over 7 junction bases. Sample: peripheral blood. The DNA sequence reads TGTGCCAGCGGACAGGCTAGCTCCTACAATGAGCAGTTCTTC. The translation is CASGQASSYNEQFF.